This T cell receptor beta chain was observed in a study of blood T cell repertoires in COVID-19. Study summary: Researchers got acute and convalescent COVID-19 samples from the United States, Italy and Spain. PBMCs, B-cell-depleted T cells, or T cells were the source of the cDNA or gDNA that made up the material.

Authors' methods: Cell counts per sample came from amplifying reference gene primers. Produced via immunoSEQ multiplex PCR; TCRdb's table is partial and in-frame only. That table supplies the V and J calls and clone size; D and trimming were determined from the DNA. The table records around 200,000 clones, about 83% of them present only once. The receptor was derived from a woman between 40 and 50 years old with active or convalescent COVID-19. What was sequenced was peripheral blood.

The CDR3 DNA sequence: TGTGCCAGCAGCCCTCGAAGGACAGGGAGTGCCACTGAAGCTTTCTTT. This gives the protein CASSPRRTGSATEAFF. V gene TRBV9 combines with J gene TRBJ1-1; 8 nucleotides match TRBD1. The CDR3 has 16 residues. The J segment lost 4 bases and the V segment lost 4 bases, leaving 12 bases of the junction unmatched. Germline V CDR1 and CDR2: SGDLS, YYNGEE.